These 23 T cell receptor beta chains were all obtained from the same sample, sequenced in a study of cytomegalovirus exposure and HLA in healthy donors. Researchers ran the PCR with 60 Vbeta and 13 Jbeta primers. The repertoire was sequenced with immunoSEQ multiplex PCR; TCRdb's copy has only in-frame clones and lacks some. The table lists some 200,000 clones, over 80% of them singletons. Sequenced sample: PBMCs. The receptors were sampled from a boy between 2 and 15 years old in good health and CMV-seronegative.

This clone was seen a handful of times. The chain is built from TRBV6-1 and TRBJ1-1, with a weak D call TRBD1 (5 bases). Germline assignment: CDR1 MNHNS and CDR2 SASEGT. This CDR3 is 14 amino acids long. V gave up 7 bases and J gave up 6 bases, with 18 bases separating them. CDR3 nucleotide sequence: TGTGCCAGCACCCTAGCGGGGAAACAGGCTGAAGCTTTCTTT. The encoded protein is CASTLAGKQAEAFF.

The chain is built from TRBV2 and TRBJ2-7; 8 nucleotides align to TRBD2. The J segment lost 1 base and the V segment lost 6 bases, leaving 5 bases of the junction unmatched. Germline V gene sequence: CDR1 SNHLY, CDR2 FYNNEI. This CDR3 is built from 14 residues. The CDR3 region is CASRRGDWSYEQYF. The CDR3 nucleotides are TGTGCCAGCAGGCGGGGGGATTGGTCCTACGAGCAGTACTTC.

The chain is built from TRBV6-6 and TRBJ1-4, with D hard to call. In germline, CDR1 is MNHNY, CDR2 SVGAGI (reference sequence). With 3 bases removed from V and 8 bases from J, the gap between germline ends came to 10 bases. The CDR3 is 13 residues long. In DNA form, the CDR3 reads TGTGCCAGCAGTTATCGGGGTGGAGAAAAACTGTTTTTT. This gives the protein CASSYRGGEKLFF.

The J gene is TRBJ2-5, the V gene TRBV6-5, with a tentative D call TRBD1 (8 bases). Gene TRBJ2-7 matches the end of the DNA better, so the J call may be wrong. Germline V gene lookup returns CDR1 MNHEY and CDR2 SVGAGI. The CDR3 extends over 15 amino acids. This CDR3 reads CASRENRGGFYEQYF. CDR3 nucleotide sequence: TGTGCCAGCAGGGAGAACAGGGGGGGATTTTACGAGCAGTACTTC.

V usage is TRBV6-5 and J usage is TRBJ1-2; no definite D call. Deletions cut 5 bases from V and 4 bases from J, with 8 bases between. The CDR3 spans 12 residues. Per the germline V gene, CDR1 is MNHEY and CDR2 is SVGAGI. This CDR3 reads CASSRTSYGYTF. The CDR3 DNA sequence: TGTGCCAGCAGTCGAACAAGCTATGGCTACACCTTC.

The chain joins TRBV19 to TRBJ2-1; weak D call: TRBD2 (6 bases). The ends were cut back, 6 bases at V and 5 bases at J, with 8 bases in the middle. The germline V gene encodes CDR1 LNHDA and CDR2 SQIVND (reference sequence). The length of the CDR3 is 12 residues. DNA for the CDR3: TGTGCCAGTAGGCTAGCGAACAATGAGCAGTTCTTC. Translation: CASRLANNEQFF.

The sample holds one count of this clone. The V and J genes are TRBV4-2 and TRBJ2-1, with 11 bases lining up with TRBD2. The CDR3 consists of 18 residues. The trim removed 3 bases at V and 8 bases at J, leaving 15 bases unmatched. Germline assignment: CDR1 LGHNA and CDR2 YNFKEQ. The CDR3 DNA follows: TGTGCCAGCAGCCAGGTCTCCCGATTAGCGGGGGGGCCTCATGAGCAGTTCTTC. This codes for CASSQVSRLAGGPHEQFF.

The chain links TRBV21-1 to TRBJ2-7; the table's D call, TRBD2, was not checked against the DNA. TRBV21-1 has pseudogene status. The CDR3 covers 18 residues. This CDR3 is CASSIGTSGSPFSHEQYF. For the CDR3, the DNA is TGTGCCAGCAGCATAGGGACTAGCGGGAGCCCTTTTTCCCACGAGCAGTACTTC.

The chain combines TRBV9 with TRBJ2-1; 9 nucleotides align to TRBD2. With 4 bases clipped from V and 0 bases from J, the junction kept 11 bases outside the gene matches. The CDR3 is 18 residues long. Germline-derived CDR1 and CDR2 are SGDLS and YYNGEE. CDR3 bases: TGTGCCAGCAGCAGAGCTAGCGGGGTAAGGAGCTCCTACAATGAGCAGTTCTTC. Its translation is CASSRASGVRSSYNEQFF.

The chain uses TRBV29-1 and TRBJ2-7, with D perhaps matching TRBD2 (6 bases). The CDR3 has 15 residues. Germline-derived CDR1 and CDR2 are SQVTM and ANQGSEA. The V end was cut by 2 bases, the J end by 3 bases, with 17 bases between. The CDR3, as DNA: TGCAGCGTTGAAAATAGCGGATTAAACTACTACGAGCAGTACTTC. Translated: CSVENSGLNYYEQYF.

The rearrangement links TRBV7-8 to TRBJ2-7; D possibly corresponds to TRBD1 (5 bases). The V end lost 4 bases, the J end lost 2 bases, and 15 bases lay between the germline ends. The CDR3 totals 15 residues. CDR1 and CDR2 (germline): SGHVS, FQNEAQ. CDR3 DNA sequence: TGTGCCAGCAGCTCTTACGACAGCTATCCCTACGAGCAGTACTTC. Translation gives CASSSYDSYPYEQYF.

This clone is a singleton in its sample. This chain connects TRBV4-2 to TRBJ1-4; unclear D gene. Germline V lookup: CDR1 LGHNA, CDR2 YNFKEQ. The CDR3 totals 15 residues. The V gene lost 0 bases and the J gene lost 5 bases, with 10 bases spanning the gap. The CDR3 DNA follows: TGTGCCAGCAGCCAAGAGGCGGCGGCGAATGAAAAACTGTTTTTT. Its translation: CASSQEAAANEKLFF.

The CDR3 reads CASSPGAAGGETQYF. The CDR3 region has the DNA TGTGCCAGCAGCCCCGGGGCCGCGGGAGGGGAGACCCAGTACTTC. The V and J genes are TRBV13 and TRBJ2-5, with TRBD2 identical over 9 bases. The CDR3 sequence is 15 residues long. Germline CDR1 and CDR2: PRHDT and FYEKMQ (reference sequence). The V segment lost 5 bases and the J segment 5 bases; nucleotides outside the gene matches: 9.

This rearrangement joins TRBV7-9 to TRBJ2-1, with 7 bases that match TRBD2. V lost 6 bases, J lost 1 base, and 6 bases stayed unmatched. Per germline, CDR1 SEHNR and CDR2 FQNEAQ (reference sequence). The CDR3 length is 15 residues. CDR3 sequence: CASSPSGTSYNEQFF. The DNA for the CDR3 is TGTGCCAGCAGTCCGAGCGGGACTTCCTACAATGAGCAGTTCTTC.

The rearrangement uses TRBV2 and TRBJ2-1; 7 bases fit TRBD1. The germline CDR1 and CDR2 sequences are SNHLY and FYNNEI. The junction had 2 bases not matched to a gene; V was cut back by 7 bases and J by 5 bases. This CDR3 spans 12 amino acids. In DNA, the CDR3 is TGTGCCAGCAACAGGGGACACAATGAGCAGTTCTTC. This gives the protein CASNRGHNEQFF. Drawing the rest from reference TRBV2 and TRBJ2-1, the complete variable domain is EPEVTQTPSHQVTQMGQEVILRCVPISNHLYFYWYRQILGQKVEFLVSFYNNEISEKSEIFDDQFSVERPDGSNFTLKIRSTKLEDSAMYFCASNRGHNEQFFGPGTRLTVL.

The CDR3 loop reads CASSRDSLTGELFF. The CDR3 nucleotides read TGCGCCAGTTCCCGGGACTCCCTCACCGGGGAGCTGTTTTTT. The chain combines TRBV5-1 with TRBJ2-2; the D gene is possibly TRBD2 (6 bases). Germline V lookup: CDR1 SGHRS, CDR2 YFSETQ. With 8 bases removed from V and 4 bases from J, the gap between germline ends came to 15 bases. This CDR3 has 14 residues.

The J gene is TRBJ2-7, the V gene TRBV18, with D tentatively TRBD2 (5 bases). CDR3 length: 13 amino acids. Germline V gene data show CDR1 as KGHSH and CDR2 as LQKENI. V lost 4 bases and J 3 bases, leaving 10 bases between the germline ends. CDR3 loop: CASSRGRGYEQYF. CDR3 nucleotides: TGTGCCAGCTCACGCGGACGGGGCTACGAGCAGTACTTC.

V usage is TRBV15 and J usage is TRBJ2-5; TRBD2 matches 10 bases. Trimming cost V 7 bases and J 0 bases; bases outside gene matches: 11. The CDR3 sequence is 17 residues long. Germline CDR1 and CDR2: LNHNV and YYDKDF (reference sequence). CDR3 bases: TGTGCCACCAACCAGGGGGTAGCGGGAGGTCACCAAGAGACCCAGTACTTC. Translation: CATNQGVAGGHQETQYF.

The gene calls are TRBV2 and TRBJ2-3; TRBD2 matches 14 bases. J lost 2 bases, V lost 8 bases, and 12 bases had no gene match. In germline, CDR1 is SNHLY, CDR2 FYNNEI. This CDR3 is built from 18 residues. DNA of the CDR3: TGTGCCAGCGCTGGACCGACTAGCGGGGGGGCAATCACAGATACGCAGTATTTT. It yields the protein CASAGPTSGGAITDTQYF.

CDR3 sequence: CSVKGAITDTQYF. CDR3 nucleotide sequence: TGCAGCGTGAAGGGGGCAATAACAGATACGCAGTATTTT. The J gene is TRBJ2-3, the V gene TRBV29-1; the match to TRBD1 covers 7 bases. V shed 6 bases, J shed 3 bases, and the junction held 6 bases outside the gene matches. The CDR3 is 13 amino acids. Germline CDR1 SQVTM, CDR2 ANQGSEA.

J is TRBJ1-1 and V is TRBV7-9; TRBD1 might be the D (5 bases). Per germline, CDR1 SEHNR and CDR2 FQNEAQ (reference sequence). The CDR3 sequence is 15 residues long. V lost 2 bases to trimming and J lost 7 bases, with 17 bases between them. CDR3 DNA: TGTGCCAGCAGCTTACAGCGGGTGATGACAGTTGAAGCTTTCTTT. Its translation: CASSLQRVMTVEAFF.

V usage is TRBV4-3 and J usage is TRBJ2-1; the match to TRBD2 covers 11 bases. The germline CDR1 and CDR2 sequences are LGHNA and YSLEER. The V gene end was trimmed by 4 bases and the J gene end by 0 bases; junction bases not matched to a gene: 5. The CDR3 length is 17 residues. CDR3 protein: CASSPLAGGFSYNEQFF. In DNA form, the CDR3 reads TGCGCCAGCAGCCCTCTAGCGGGGGGCTTCTCCTACAATGAGCAGTTCTTC.

This clone was found a few times. The V and J genes are TRBV5-1 and TRBJ2-2, with 7 positions matching TRBD1. V shed 0 bases and J 6 bases; nucleotides not matched to a gene: 5. CDR3 length: 15 residues. CDR1 is SGHRS, CDR2 YFSETQ, per germline. CDR3 nucleotides: TGCGCCAGCAGCTTGGCCTCCACAGGGGCCGGGGAGCTGTTTTTT. It yields the protein CASSLASTGAGELFF.